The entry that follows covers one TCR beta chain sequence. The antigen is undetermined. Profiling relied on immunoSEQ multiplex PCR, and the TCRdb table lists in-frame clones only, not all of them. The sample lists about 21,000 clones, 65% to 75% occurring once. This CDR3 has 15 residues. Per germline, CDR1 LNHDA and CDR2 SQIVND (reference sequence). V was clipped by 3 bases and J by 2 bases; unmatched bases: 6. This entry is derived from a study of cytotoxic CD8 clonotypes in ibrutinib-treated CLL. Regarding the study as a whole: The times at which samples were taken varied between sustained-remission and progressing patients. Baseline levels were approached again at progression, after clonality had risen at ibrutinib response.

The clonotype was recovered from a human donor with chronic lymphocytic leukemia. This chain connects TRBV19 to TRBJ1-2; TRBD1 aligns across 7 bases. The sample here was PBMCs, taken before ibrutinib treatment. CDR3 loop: CASSIVGTENYGYTF. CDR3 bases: TGTGCCAGTAGTATCGTCGGGACAGAGAACTATGGCTACACCTTC.